This is a list of T cell receptor beta chains from one sample in a study of PD-1 blockade in classical Hodgkin lymphoma. Some clones are missing from TCRdb's copy, which holds only in-frame ones; the method was immunoSEQ multiplex PCR. Of some 95,000 clones detected, roughly nine tenths appear once; the ten largest clones hold about 2.9%. The specimen comprised peripheral blood mononuclear cells (PBMCs), sampled before the fourth cycle of nivolumab. The receptor set was obtained from a human donor with classical Hodgkin lymphoma. The CDR3 runs from the conserved cysteine through the conserved F or W. A D gene is named only where the DNA matches it firmly. Clone size appears in some rows only: once, few, many, or a class for an expanded clone.

>TRBV16|TRBJ2-4|.|.
CASSLRLPTTPNIQYF
TGTGCCAGCAGCCTAAGACTCCCCACGACTCCAAACATTCAGTACTTC
>TRBV7-9|TRBJ1-1|few|.
CASSLGEATEAFF
TGTGCCAGCAGCTTAGGGGAGGCCACTGAAGCTTTCTTT
>TRBV7-9|TRBJ1-2|.|TRBD1
CASSLSTGVSGYTF
TGTGCCAGCAGCTTATCGACAGGGGTCAGTGGCTACACCTTC
>TRBV5-5|TRBJ1-1|.|.
CASSSLRTEAFF
TGTGCCAGCAGCTCGCTAAGGACTGAAGCTTTCTTT
>TRBV30|TRBJ1-2|.|TRBD1
CAWRNRDRAPGYTF
TGTGCCTGGAGAAACCGGGACAGGGCGCCCGGCTACACCTTC
>TRBV7-2|TRBJ1-4|.|.
CASSRGSTNEKLFF
TGTGCCAGCAGCAGGGGTTCAACTAATGAAAAACTGTTTTTT
>TRBV6-5|TRBJ2-7|once|.
CASSYKGGVNYEQYF
TGTGCCAGCAGTTACAAAGGCGGGGTCAACTACGAGCAGTACTTC
>TRBV7-2|TRBJ1-2|.|TRBD1
CASSSDRGLYGYTF
TGTGCCAGCAGCTCGGACAGGGGGCTGTATGGCTACACCTTC
>TRBV6-5|TRBJ1-5|few|TRBD1
CASSYSRTGTLQPQHF
TGTGCCAGCAGTTACTCGAGGACAGGGACGTTACAGCCCCAGCATTTT
>TRBV5-1|TRBJ1-1|once|.
CASSSTSMNTEAFF
TGCGCCAGCAGCTCTACAAGCATGAACACTGAAGCTTTCTTT
>TRBV9|TRBJ1-2|.|TRBD1
CASSSGQGGVGYTF
TGTGCCAGCAGCTCCGGACAGGGAGGGGTTGGCTACACCTTC
>TRBV27|TRBJ2-1|.|.
CASSFGGTYNEQFF
TGTGCCAGCAGTTTTGGAGGGACCTACAATGAGCAGTTCTTC
>TRBV6-1|TRBJ2-3|.|.
CASSEARAAGWIDTQYF
TGTGCCAGCAGTGAAGCTAGGGCGGCGGGGTGGATAGATACGCAGTATTTT
>TRBV7-2|TRBJ1-5|.|.
CASSLGRGYRNQPQHF
TGTGCCAGCAGCTTAGGGAGGGGGTATCGCAATCAGCCCCAGCATTTT
>TRBV28|TRBJ1-2|.|.
CASSLRVGGTGYTF
TGTGCCAGCAGTTTACGGGTTGGGGGAACTGGCTACACCTTC
>TRBV4-2|TRBJ2-7|.|.
CASSLPVDGDSYEQYF
TGTGCCAGCAGCCTACCGGTGGACGGAGACTCCTACGAGCAGTACTTC
>TRBV27|TRBJ1-1|once|.
CASSPRTRNTEAFF
TGTGCCAGCAGTCCAAGAACAAGGAACACTGAAGCTTTCTTT
>TRBV29-1|TRBJ2-7|.|TRBD1
CSVEAGGIYEQYF
TGCAGCGTTGAGGCAGGGGGAATCTACGAGCAGTACTTC
>TRBV5-1|TRBJ1-2|few|.
CASSLSGSGNGYTF
TGCGCCAGCAGCTTGAGTGGTTCGGGCAATGGCTACACCTTC
>TRBV30|TRBJ1-1|once|.
CAWSVHVEYTEAFF
TGTGCCTGGAGTGTACATGTTGAGTACACTGAAGCTTTCTTT
>TRBV4-3|TRBJ2-1|few|.
CASSQVANEQFF
TGCGCCAGCAGCCAAGTAGCGAATGAGCAGTTCTTC
>TRBV30|TRBJ1-1|.|.
CAWSVIAEAFF
TGTGCCTGGAGTGTCATCGCTGAAGCTTTCTTT
>TRBV5-6|TRBJ2-5|.|.
CASSLVSNSATETQYF
TGTGCCAGCAGCTTGGTTTCGAATTCTGCAACAGAGACCCAGTACTTC
>TRBV6-5|TRBJ1-1|.|.
CASSYSLDPTEAFF
TGTGCCAGCAGTTACTCTCTGGACCCCACTGAAGCTTTCTTT
>TRBV30|TRBJ2-7|.|.
CAWSLQWGEQYF
TGTGCCTGGAGTTTACAGTGGGGCGAGCAGTACTTC
>TRBV19|TRBJ1-5|few|.
CASSGPGGFSNQPQHF
TGTGCCAGTAGTGGTCCGGGGGGATTTAGCAATCAGCCCCAGCATTTT
>TRBV5-6|TRBJ1-2|once|.
CASSLRGEGYYGYTF
TGTGCCAGCAGCTTGCGAGGGGAGGGGTACTATGGCTACACCTTC
>TRBV7-9|TRBJ2-4|.|.
CASSTLVRGGNIQYF
TGTGCCAGCAGCACGCTAGTCAGGGGAGGAAACATTCAGTACTTC
>TRBV11-3|TRBJ2-7|.|TRBD1
CASSLRSGTGKNEQYF
TGTGCCAGCAGCTTAAGGTCGGGGACAGGAAAGAACGAGCAGTACTTC
>TRBV23-1|TRBJ2-1|.|TRBD1
CASSQLRDRRRRYNEQFF
TGCGCCAGCAGTCAACTCAGGGACAGGCGGAGACGGTACAATGAGCAGTTCTTC
>TRBV6-4|TRBJ2-3|.|.
CASSDGQQRPQYF
TGTGCCAGCAGTGACGGTCAACAAAGACCGCAGTATTTT
>TRBV30|TRBJ1-2|.|.
CAWSVMGANYGYTF
TGTGCCTGGAGTGTTATGGGAGCTAACTATGGCTACACCTTC
>TRBV5-6|TRBJ1-2|once|.
CASSKPYNYGYTF
TGTGCCAGCAGTAAACCCTATAACTATGGCTACACCTTC
>TRBV4-3|TRBJ2-1|few|.
CASSQEGLYGEQFF
TGCGCCAGCAGCCAAGAGGGCCTGTACGGTGAGCAGTTCTTC
>TRBV5-6|TRBJ1-1|.|.
CASRWGTTEAFF
TGTGCCAGCAGATGGGGGACCACTGAAGCTTTCTTT
>TRBV30|TRBJ1-5|.|.
CAWSFASLNQPQHF
TGTGCCTGGAGTTTTGCCAGTCTCAATCAGCCCCAGCATTTT
>TRBV6-5|TRBJ2-3|.|.
CASSRTGFEQYF
TGTGCCAGCAGTCGAACAGGGTTTGAACAGTATTTT
>TRBV30|TRBJ1-5|.|TRBD1
CAWSGGTGGLQPQHF
TGTGCCTGGAGCGGCGGGACAGGGGGCCTTCAGCCCCAGCATTTT
>TRBV23-1|TRBJ1-6|.|.
CASSLRHSLNSPLHF
TGCGCCAGCAGTCTTCGACACAGCCTTAATTCACCCCTCCACTTT
>TRBV6-4|TRBJ1-2|.|.
CASSDSQGSTGYTF
TGTGCCAGCAGTGACAGTCAGGGGTCGACTGGCTACACCTTC
>TRBV11-2|TRBJ2-7|.|.
CASSFGTLYEQYF
TGTGCCAGCAGCTTTGGGACACTCTACGAGCAGTACTTC
>TRBV27|TRBJ2-2|.|.
CASSPQVGVHVDTGELFF
TGTGCCAGCAGTCCACAGGTTGGGGTCCACGTCGACACCGGGGAGCTGTTTTTT
>TRBV4-2|TRBJ2-7|.|TRBD2
CASSPWTSGGYEQYF
TGTGCCAGCAGCCCCTGGACTAGCGGGGGCTACGAGCAGTACTTC
>TRBV6-1|TRBJ2-4|.|TRBD2
CASSEVPTAGGLLSKNIQYF
TGTGCCAGCAGTGAAGTTCCTACAGCGGGGGGGCTTTTATCCAAAAACATTCAGTACTTC
>TRBV2|TRBJ2-1|.|.
CASLGGQDVYNEQFF
TGTGCCAGCCTTGGGGGGCAGGACGTTTACAATGAGCAGTTCTTC
>TRBV6-1|TRBJ2-7|.|TRBD1
CASRKDRVVSYEQYF
TGTGCCAGCAGAAAAGACAGGGTGGTGTCTTACGAGCAGTACTTC
>TRBV5-6|TRBJ2-7|.|TRBD1
CASSWGQFYEQYF
TGTGCCAGCAGCTGGGGACAGTTCTACGAGCAGTACTTC
>TRBV2|TRBJ1-4|few|TRBD1
CAGKGDRFNEKLFF
TGTGCCGGCAAAGGGGACAGGTTCAATGAAAAACTGTTTTTT
>TRBV5-5|TRBJ1-3|.|.
CASSTDGNTIYF
TGTGCCAGCAGTACAGATGGAAACACCATATATTTT
>TRBV27|TRBJ2-3|.|TRBD2
CASSLLAGGLQGTDTQYF
TGTGCCAGCAGTTTATTAGCGGGGGGGCTTCAGGGAACAGATACGCAGTATTTT
>TRBV5-1|TRBJ1-5|.|TRBD1
CASSLETGGQPQHF
TGCGCCAGCAGCTTGGAGACAGGGGGTCAGCCCCAGCATTTT
>TRBV30|TRBJ2-2|.|TRBD2
CAWIKGLAANTGELFF
TGTGCCTGGATTAAAGGACTAGCTGCGAACACCGGGGAGCTGTTTTTT
>TRBV6-1|TRBJ1-2|.|TRBD1
CASSEGFVGQIANYGYTF
TGTGCCAGCAGTGAAGGCTTTGTGGGACAGATAGCTAACTATGGCTACACCTTC
>TRBV30|TRBJ2-7|.|TRBD2
CAWIRLAGEQYF
TGTGCCTGGATCAGGCTAGCGGGAGAGCAGTACTTC
>TRBV7-3|TRBJ1-1|few|TRBD1
CASSLFQGAMNTEAFF
TGTGCCAGCAGCTTATTTCAGGGGGCCATGAACACTGAAGCTTTCTTT
>TRBV11-1|TRBJ2-3|.|.
CASSFRVLADTQYF
TGTGCCAGCAGCTTCAGGGTTTTGGCAGATACGCAGTATTTT
>TRBV4-2|TRBJ2-3|.|TRBD2
CASSQDGLAGGTDTQYF
TGTGCCAGCAGCCAAGACGGACTAGCGGGGGGCACAGATACGCAGTATTTT
>TRBV7-9|TRBJ2-2|.|.
CASSSARGQNTGELFF
TGTGCCAGCAGCTCCGCCCGGGGGCAGAACACCGGGGAGCTGTTTTTT
>TRBV5-6|TRBJ2-7|.|.
CASSWGPTYEQYF
TGTGCCAGCAGCTGGGGACCGACCTACGAGCAGTACTTC